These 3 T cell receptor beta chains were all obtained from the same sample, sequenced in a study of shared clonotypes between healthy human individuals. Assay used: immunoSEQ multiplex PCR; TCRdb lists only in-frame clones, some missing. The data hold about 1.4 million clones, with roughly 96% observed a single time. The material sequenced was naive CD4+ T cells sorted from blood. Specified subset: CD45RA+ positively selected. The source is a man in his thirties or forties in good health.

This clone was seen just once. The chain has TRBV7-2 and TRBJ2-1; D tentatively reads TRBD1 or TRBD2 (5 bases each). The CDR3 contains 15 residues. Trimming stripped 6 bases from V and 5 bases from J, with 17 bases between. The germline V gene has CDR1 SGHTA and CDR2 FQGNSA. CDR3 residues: CASSSLGTTHNEQFF. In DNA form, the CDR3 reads TGTGCCAGCAGTTCTTTAGGGACCACCCACAATGAGCAGTTCTTC.

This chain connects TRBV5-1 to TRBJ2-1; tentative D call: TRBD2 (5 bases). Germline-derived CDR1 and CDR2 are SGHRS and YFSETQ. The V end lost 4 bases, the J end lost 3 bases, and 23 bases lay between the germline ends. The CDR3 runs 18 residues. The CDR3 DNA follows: TGCGCCAGCAGCCTCCGGGGAGCAAAGAGCTTCCACTACAATGAGCAGTTCTTC. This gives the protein CASSLRGAKSFHYNEQFF.

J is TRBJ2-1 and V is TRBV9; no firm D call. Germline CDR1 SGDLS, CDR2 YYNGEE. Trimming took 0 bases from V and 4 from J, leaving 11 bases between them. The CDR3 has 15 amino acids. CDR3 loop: CASSVEGLRYNEQFF. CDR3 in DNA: TGTGCCAGCAGCGTAGAAGGGTTGAGGTACAATGAGCAGTTCTTC.